This TCR beta chain was captured by sequencing in a study of yellow fever vaccine responses in identical twins. As to this clonotype: Its antigen remains unidentified.

Study-wide results and limits: Reportedly, twins' vaccine T cell responses looked partly convergent and partly personalized.

TCRdb fed the RT-PCR reads into MiXCR, producing one record per CDR3 protein. There are under 20,000 distinct CDR3 sequences in the sample; around 76% occur only once, and 2.5% lies in the top ten. CDR3 size: 14 residues. Germline lookup yields CDR1 DFQATT and CDR2 SNEGSKA (reference sequence). V gave up 3 bases and J gave up 5 bases, with 16 bases separating them. The sample consisted of T cells from blood (PBMCs), unsorted or a sorted subset (not recorded which), taken before or after yellow fever vaccination (not recorded which). This rearrangement joins TRBV20-1 to TRBJ2-5, with D maybe TRBD2 (5 bases). The source of this sequence is a woman aged 18 to 35 who received the yellow fever vaccine. The CDR3 nucleotides read TGCAGTGCTAGCGACGGGGTCTCAGTGGAGACCCAGTACTTC. This gives the protein CSASDGVSVETQYF.